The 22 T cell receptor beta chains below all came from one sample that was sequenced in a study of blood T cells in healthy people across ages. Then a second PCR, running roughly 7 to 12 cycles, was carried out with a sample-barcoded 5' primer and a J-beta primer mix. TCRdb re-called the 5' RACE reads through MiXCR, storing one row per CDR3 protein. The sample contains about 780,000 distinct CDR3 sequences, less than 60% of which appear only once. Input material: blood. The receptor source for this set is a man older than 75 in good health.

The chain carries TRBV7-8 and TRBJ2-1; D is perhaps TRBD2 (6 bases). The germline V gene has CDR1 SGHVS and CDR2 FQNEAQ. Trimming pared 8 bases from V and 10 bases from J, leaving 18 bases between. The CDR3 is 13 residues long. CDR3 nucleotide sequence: TGTGCCAGCGGGATAGCGGTCTCCTACGAGCAGTTCTTC. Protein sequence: CASGIAVSYEQFF.

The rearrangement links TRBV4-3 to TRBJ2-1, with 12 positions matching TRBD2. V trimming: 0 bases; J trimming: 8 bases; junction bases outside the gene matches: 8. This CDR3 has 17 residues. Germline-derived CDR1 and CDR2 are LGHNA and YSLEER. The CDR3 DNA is TGCGCCAGCAGCCAAGACCTCCTAGCGGGAGGGTCCCATGAGCAGTTCTTC. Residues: CASSQDLLAGGSHEQFF.

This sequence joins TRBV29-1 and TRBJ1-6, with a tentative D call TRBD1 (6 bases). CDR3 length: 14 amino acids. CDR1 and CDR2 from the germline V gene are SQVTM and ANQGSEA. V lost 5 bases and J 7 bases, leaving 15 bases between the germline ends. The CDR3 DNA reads TGCAGCGTTTGTGATGGAGGGGGGAATTCACCCCTCCACTTT. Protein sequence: CSVCDGGGNSPLHF.

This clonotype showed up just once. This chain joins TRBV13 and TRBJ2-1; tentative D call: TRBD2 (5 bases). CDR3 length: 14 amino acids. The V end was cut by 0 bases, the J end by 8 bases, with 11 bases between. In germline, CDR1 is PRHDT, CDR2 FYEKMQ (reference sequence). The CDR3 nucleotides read TGTGCCAGCAGCTTAGGAGCGGCCGGGGATGAGCAGTTCTTC. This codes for CASSLGAAGDEQFF.

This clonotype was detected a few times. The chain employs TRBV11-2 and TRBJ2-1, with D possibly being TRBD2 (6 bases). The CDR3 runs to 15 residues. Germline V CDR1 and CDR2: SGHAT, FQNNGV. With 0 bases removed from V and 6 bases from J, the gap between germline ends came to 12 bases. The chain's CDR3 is CASSLDRTISNEQFF. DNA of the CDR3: TGTGCCAGCAGCTTAGACCGGACTATCAGCAATGAGCAGTTCTTC.

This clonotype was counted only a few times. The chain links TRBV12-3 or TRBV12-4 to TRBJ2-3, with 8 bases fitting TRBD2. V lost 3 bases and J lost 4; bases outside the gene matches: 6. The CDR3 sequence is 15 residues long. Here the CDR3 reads CASSFPAGVADTQYF. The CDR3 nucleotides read TGTGCCAGCAGTTTCCCAGCGGGAGTGGCAGATACGCAGTATTTT.

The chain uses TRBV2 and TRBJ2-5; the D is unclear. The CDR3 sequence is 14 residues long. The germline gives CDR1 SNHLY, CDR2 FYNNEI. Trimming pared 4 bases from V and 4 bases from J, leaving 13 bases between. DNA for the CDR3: TGTGCCAGCAGTGTGGTGGGCCAAGGAGAGACCCAGTACTTC. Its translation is CASSVVGQGETQYF.

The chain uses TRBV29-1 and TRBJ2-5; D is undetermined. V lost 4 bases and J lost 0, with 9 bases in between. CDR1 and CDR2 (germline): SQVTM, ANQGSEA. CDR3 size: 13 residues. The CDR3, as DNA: TGCAGCGTTGTGACCGTCTACCAAGAGACCCAGTACTTC. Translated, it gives CSVVTVYQETQYF. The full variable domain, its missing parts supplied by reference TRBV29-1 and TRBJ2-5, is SAVISQKPSRDICQRGTSLTIQCQVDSQVTMMFWYRQQPGQSLTLIATANQGSEATYESGFVIDKFPISRPNLTFSTLTVSNMSPEDSSIYLCSVVTVYQETQYFGPGTRLLVL.

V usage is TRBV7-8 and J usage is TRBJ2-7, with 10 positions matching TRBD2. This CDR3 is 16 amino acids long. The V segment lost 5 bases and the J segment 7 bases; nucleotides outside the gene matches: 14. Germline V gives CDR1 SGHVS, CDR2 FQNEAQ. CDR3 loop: CASSSSSGRVGDEQYF. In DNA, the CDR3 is TGTGCCAGCAGCAGCTCCAGCGGGAGGGTAGGGGATGAGCAGTACTTC.

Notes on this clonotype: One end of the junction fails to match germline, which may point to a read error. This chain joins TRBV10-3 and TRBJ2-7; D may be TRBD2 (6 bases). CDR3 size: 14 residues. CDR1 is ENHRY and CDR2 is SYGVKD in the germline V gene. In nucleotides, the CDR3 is TGTACCATCAGCCTAGGCGGGGAGGCCTATGAGCAGTACTTC. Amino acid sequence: CTISLGGEAYEQYF.

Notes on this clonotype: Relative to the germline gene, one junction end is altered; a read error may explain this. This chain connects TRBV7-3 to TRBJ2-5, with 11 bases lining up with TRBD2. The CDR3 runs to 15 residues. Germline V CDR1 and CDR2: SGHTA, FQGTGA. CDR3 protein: CTSSPTSGESDEQYF. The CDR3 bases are TGTACCAGCAGTCCGACTAGCGGGGAATCCGATGAGCAGTACTTC.

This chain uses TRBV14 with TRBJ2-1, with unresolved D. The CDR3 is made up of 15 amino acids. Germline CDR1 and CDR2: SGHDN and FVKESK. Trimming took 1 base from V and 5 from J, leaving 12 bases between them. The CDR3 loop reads CASSQGLGRNNEQFF. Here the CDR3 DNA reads TGTGCCAGCAGCCAAGGACTGGGCCGGAACAATGAGCAGTTCTTC.

The CDR3 DNA is TGTGCCAGCAGCCAAGGACAGGTCTCCTACGAGCAGTACTTC. It is translated as CASSQGQVSYEQYF. The rearrangement uses TRBV3-1 and TRBJ2-7; a weak D match, TRBD1 (6 bases). This CDR3 contains 14 residues. Germline loops: CDR1 LGHDT, CDR2 YNNKEL (reference sequence). The V and J ends lost 1 base and 0 bases respectively, with 7 bases between them.

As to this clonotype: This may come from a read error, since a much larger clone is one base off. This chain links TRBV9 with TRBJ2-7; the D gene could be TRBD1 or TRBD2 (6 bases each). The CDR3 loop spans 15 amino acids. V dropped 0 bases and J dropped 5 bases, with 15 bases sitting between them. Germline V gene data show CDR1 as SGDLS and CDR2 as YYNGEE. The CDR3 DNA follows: TGTGCCAGCAGCGTAGAGGGGGGCAGGGAAGACGAGCAGTACTTC. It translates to CASSVEGGREDEQYF.

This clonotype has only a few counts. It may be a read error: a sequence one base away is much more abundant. The DNA for the CDR3 is TGTGCCAGCAGCCAAGGTCATGAGCAGTTCTTC. Amino acids: CASSQGHEQFF. The chain combines TRBV4-2 with TRBJ2-1; D remains ambiguous. The CDR3 spans 11 residues. Germline CDR1 LGHNA, CDR2 YNFKEQ. V was shortened by 1 base and J by 8 bases, with 3 bases between the two germline ends.

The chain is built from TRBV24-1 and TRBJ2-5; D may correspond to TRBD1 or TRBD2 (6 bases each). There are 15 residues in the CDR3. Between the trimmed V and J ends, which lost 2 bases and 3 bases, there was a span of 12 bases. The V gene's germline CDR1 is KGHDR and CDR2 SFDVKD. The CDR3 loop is CATSDSTGGEETQYF. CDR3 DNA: TGTGCCACCAGTGATTCGACAGGAGGGGAAGAGACCCAGTACTTC.

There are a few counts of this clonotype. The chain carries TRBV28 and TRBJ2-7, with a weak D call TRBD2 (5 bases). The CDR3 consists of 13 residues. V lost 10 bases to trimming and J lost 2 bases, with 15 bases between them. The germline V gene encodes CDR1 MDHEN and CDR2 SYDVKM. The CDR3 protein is CAITGGPTYEQYF. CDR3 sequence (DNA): TGTGCCATCACGGGCGGGCCGACCTACGAGCAGTACTTC. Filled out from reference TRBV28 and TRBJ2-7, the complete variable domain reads DVKVTQSSRYLVKRTGEKVFLECVQDMDHENMFWYRQDPGLGLRLIYFSYDVKMKEKGDIPEGYSVSREKKERFSLILESASTNQTSMYLCAITGGPTYEQYFGPGTRLTVT.

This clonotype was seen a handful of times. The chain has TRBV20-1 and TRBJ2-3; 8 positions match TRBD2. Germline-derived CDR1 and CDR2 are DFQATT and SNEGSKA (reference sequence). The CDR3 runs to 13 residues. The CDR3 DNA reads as TGCAGCGGGGGGGGCGGGAGGACAGATACGCAGTATTTT. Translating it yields CSGGGGRTDTQYF.

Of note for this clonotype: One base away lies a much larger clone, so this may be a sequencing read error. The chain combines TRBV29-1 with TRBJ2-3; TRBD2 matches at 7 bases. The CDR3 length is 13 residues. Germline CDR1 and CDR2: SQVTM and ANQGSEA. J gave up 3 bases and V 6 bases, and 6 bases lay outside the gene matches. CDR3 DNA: TGCAGCGTCGGACGAGCGGGAACAGATACGCAGTATTTT. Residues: CSVGRAGTDTQYF.

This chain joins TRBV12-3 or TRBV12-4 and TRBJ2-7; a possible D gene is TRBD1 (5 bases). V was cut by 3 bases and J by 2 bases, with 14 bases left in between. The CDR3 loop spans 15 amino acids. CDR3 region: CASSFGRAATYEQYF. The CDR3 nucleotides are TGTGCCAGCAGTTTCGGCAGGGCGGCCACCTACGAGCAGTACTTC.

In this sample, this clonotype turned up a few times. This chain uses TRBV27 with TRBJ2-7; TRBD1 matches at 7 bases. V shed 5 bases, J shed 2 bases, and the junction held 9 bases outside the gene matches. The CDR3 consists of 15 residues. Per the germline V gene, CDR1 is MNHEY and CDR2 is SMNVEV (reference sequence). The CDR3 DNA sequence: TGTGCCAGCAGTCGTTCGGGACAGCATACCTACGAGCAGTACTTC. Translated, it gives CASSRSGQHTYEQYF.

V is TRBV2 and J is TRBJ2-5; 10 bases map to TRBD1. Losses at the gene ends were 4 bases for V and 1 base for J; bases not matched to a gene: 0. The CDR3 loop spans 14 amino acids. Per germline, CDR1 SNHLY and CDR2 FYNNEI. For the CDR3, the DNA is TGTGCCAGCAGTGGGGACAGGGGCCAAGAGACCCAGTACTTC. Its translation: CASSGDRGQETQYF. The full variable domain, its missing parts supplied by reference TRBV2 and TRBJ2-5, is EPEVTQTPSHQVTQMGQEVILRCVPISNHLYFYWYRQILGQKVEFLVSFYNNEISEKSEIFDDQFSVERPDGSNFTLKIRSTKLEDSAMYFCASSGDRGQETQYFGPGTRLLVL.